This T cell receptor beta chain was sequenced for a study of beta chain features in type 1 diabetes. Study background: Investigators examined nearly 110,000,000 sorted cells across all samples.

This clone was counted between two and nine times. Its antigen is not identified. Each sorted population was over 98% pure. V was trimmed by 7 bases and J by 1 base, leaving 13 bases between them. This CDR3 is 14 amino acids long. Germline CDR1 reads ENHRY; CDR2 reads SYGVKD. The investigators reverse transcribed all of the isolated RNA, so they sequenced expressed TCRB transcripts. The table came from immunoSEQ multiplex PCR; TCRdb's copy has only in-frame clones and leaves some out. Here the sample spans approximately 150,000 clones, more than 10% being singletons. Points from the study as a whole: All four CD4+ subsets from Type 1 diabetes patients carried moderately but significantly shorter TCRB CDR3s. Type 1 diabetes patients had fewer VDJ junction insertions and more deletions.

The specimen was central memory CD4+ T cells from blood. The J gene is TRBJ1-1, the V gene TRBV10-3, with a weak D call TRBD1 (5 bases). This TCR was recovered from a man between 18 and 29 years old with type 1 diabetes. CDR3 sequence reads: CAITREGPNTEAFF. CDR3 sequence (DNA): TGTGCCATCACTCGGGAGGGACCGAACACTGAAGCTTTCTTT.